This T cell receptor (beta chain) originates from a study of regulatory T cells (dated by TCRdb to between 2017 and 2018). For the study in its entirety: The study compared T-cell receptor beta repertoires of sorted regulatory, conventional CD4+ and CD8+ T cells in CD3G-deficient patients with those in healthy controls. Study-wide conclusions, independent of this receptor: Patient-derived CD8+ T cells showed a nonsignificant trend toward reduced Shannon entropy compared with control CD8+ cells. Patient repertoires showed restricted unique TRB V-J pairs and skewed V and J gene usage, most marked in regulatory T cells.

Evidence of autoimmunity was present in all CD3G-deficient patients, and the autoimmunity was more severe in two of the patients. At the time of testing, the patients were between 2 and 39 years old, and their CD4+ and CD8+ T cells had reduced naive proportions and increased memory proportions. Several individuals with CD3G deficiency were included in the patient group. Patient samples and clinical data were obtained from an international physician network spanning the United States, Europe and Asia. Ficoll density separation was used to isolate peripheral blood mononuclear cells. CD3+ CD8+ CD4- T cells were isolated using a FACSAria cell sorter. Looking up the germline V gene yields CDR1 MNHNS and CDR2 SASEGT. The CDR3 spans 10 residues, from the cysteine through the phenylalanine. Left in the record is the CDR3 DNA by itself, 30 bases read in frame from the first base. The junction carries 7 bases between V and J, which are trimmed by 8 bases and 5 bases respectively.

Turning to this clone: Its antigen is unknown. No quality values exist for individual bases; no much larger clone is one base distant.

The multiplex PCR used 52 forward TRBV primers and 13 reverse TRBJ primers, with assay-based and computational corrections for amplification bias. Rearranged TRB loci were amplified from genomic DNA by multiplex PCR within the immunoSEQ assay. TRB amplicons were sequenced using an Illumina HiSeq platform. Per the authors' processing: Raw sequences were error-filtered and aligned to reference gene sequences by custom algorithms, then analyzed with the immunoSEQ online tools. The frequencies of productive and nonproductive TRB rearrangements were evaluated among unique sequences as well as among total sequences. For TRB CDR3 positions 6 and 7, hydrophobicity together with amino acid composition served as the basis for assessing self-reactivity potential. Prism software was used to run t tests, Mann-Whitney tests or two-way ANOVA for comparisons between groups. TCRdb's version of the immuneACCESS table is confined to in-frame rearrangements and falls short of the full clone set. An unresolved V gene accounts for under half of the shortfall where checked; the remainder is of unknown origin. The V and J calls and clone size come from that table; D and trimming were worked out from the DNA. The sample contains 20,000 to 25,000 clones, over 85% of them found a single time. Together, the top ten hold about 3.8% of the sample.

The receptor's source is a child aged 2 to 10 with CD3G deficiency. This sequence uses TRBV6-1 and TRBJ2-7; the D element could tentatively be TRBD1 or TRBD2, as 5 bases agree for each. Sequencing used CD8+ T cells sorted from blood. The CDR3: CASGGDEQYF. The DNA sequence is TGTGCCAGCGGGGGTGACGAGCAGTACTTC.